This TCR beta chain was sequenced in a study of T-cell reconstitution after alpha-beta-depleted transplantation in children. Overall study findings and caveats: Some patients owed their high day-60 TCRbeta diversity to surviving recipient T cells and thymic progenitors. T-cell numbers and diversity one year post-transplant derived largely from freshly generated T cells. Two months or so post-transplant, alpha-beta T cells reportedly derived from several hundred expanded graft clones.

This clonotype appeared many times. The antigen remains undetermined. Unique molecular identifiers were used in preparing the TCRbeta library. TCRdb processed the PCR reads anew with MiXCR; each CDR3 protein has one entry. This sample carries 120,000 to 150,000 distinct CDR3 sequences, more than 8% of them seen once, and the ten largest clones take about a sixth. The length of the CDR3 is 15 residues. The germline V gene encodes CDR1 LGHNA and CDR2 YSLEER. The V gene end was trimmed by 4 bases and the J gene end by 0 bases; junction bases not matched to a gene: 2. The source of this sequence is a female patient aged 2-9 years who had a stem cell transplant for congenital amegakaryocytic thrombocytopenia, so the T cells may come from the graft donor. This sample comprised PBMCs, mostly from graft donor cells, obtained 180 days after TCRalphabeta/CD19-depleted stem cell transplant. V gene TRBV4-3 combines with J gene TRBJ1-3; 8 bases align to TRBD1. The CDR3 loop reads CASSRTGHSGNTIYF. Here the CDR3 DNA reads TGCGCCAGCAGCCGGACAGGGCACTCTGGAAACACCATATATTTT.